A single sample is the source of the 28 T cell receptor beta chains below, sequenced in a study of T cells in Graves' hyperthyroidism and ophthalmopathy (dated by TCRdb to about 2019). Receptor amplification or capture employed multiplex PCR. The sequencer was an Illumina HiSeq 2000. TCR beta CDR3 regions were amplified from RNA transcripts. The first round of RT-PCR for the TCR CDR3 was performed with the HTBI primer set and the Qiagen OneStep RT-PCR kit. TCRdb redid the processing of the public reads, applying fastp at Q25 and MiXCR, and retained in-frame beta chains. Rows are unified per CDR3 protein, each entry keeping the most common DNA and genes. In all, the sample holds approximately 500,000 distinct CDR3 sequences, and around 46% of those were seen once. Around 7.7% of the sample goes to the ten largest clones. The sequenced sample was peripheral blood or thyroid tissue (not recorded which). The receptor source for this set is a woman aged 18-29 years with Graves' hyperthyroidism.

The rearrangement joins TRBV11-2 to TRBJ1-5; perhaps TRBD1 as D (5 bases). This CDR3 is built from 15 residues. Trimming took 8 bases from V and 4 from J, leaving 18 bases between them. The germline gives CDR1 SGHAT, CDR2 FQNNGV. The CDR3 coding sequence is TGTGCCAGCTTTAGAGGGACTAACCCAAATCAGCCCCAGCATTTT. Protein: CASFRGTNPNQPQHF. The entire variable domain, with the rest obtained from reference TRBV11-2 and TRBJ1-5, is as follows: EAGVAQSPRYKIIEKRQSVAFWCNPISGHATLYWYQQILGQGPKLLIQFQNNGVVDDSQLPKDRFSAERLKGVDSTLKIQPAKLEDSAVYLCASFRGTNPNQPQHFGDGTRLSIL.

The chain links TRBV2 to TRBJ2-5; possible D gene TRBD2, 5 bases. Per the germline V gene, CDR1 is SNHLY and CDR2 is FYNNEI. The CDR3 is 14 amino acids. V was pared by 2 bases and J by 3 bases, with 10 bases between. CDR3 loop: CASSETGIEETQYF. CDR3 nucleotides: TGTGCCAGCAGTGAAACCGGGATCGAAGAGACCCAGTACTTC.

Points on this clonotype: Its ends do not fully match the called genes, so a read error is possible. The CDR3 nucleotides are TGTGCCAGCAGTAAACCAGGGGCGCTGTTTTTT. Its translation: CASSKPGALFF. This chain joins TRBV27 and TRBJ2-2, with D possibly matching TRBD1 (6 bases). The CDR3 loop spans 11 amino acids. Germline V CDR1 and CDR2: MNHEY, SMNVEV (reference sequence).

This clonotype was seen a handful of times. A much larger clone sits a single nucleotide away, making a read error possible. The chain is built from TRBV7-9 and TRBJ2-7; 11 bases align to TRBD1. V lost 5 bases, J lost 4 bases, and 7 bases stayed unmatched. The germline V gene encodes CDR1 SEHNR and CDR2 FQNEAQ (reference sequence). CDR3 size: 15 residues. The CDR3 DNA reads as TGTGCCAGCAGCGTGGGGGACAGGGGGGTTTACGAGCAGTACTTC. Amino acids: CASSVGDRGVYEQYF.

The chain employs TRBV5-5 and TRBJ2-7, with 7 positions matching TRBD1. The CDR3 is 14 amino acids. J gave up 3 bases and V 1 base, and 4 bases lay outside the gene matches. Germline V gene sequence: CDR1 SGHKS, CDR2 YYEKEE (reference sequence). CDR3 loop: CASSLWDSIYEQYF. The CDR3 DNA reads TGTGCCAGCAGCTTGTGGGACAGTATCTACGAGCAGTACTTC.

About this clonotype: Since the CDR3 does not end with the conserved phenylalanine or tryptophan, this likely comes from a read error. No DNA is shown, since the ends of the CDR3 on it are uncertain; the CDR3 is the one TCRdb lists. V is TRBV5-6 and J is TRBJ1-1. Per the germline V gene, CDR1 is SGHDT and CDR2 is YYEEEE. The CDR3 is made up of 9 amino acids, end residues included. CDR3 residues: CASSLAGFY.

This sequence joins TRBV7-2 and TRBJ2-7; D is possibly TRBD1 (6 bases). The germline V gene encodes CDR1 SGHTA and CDR2 FQGNSA. This CDR3 is built from 16 residues. The V gene lost 3 bases and the J gene lost 2 bases, with 17 bases spanning the gap. CDR3 amino acids: CASSFGLGAKTYEQYF. CDR3 sequence (DNA): TGTGCCAGCAGCTTCGGTCTGGGGGCTAAGACCTACGAGCAGTACTTC.

In its sample, this clonotype was seen many times. The chain joins TRBV20-1 to TRBJ2-5; 9 nucleotides agree with TRBD1. Germline lookup yields CDR1 DFQATT and CDR2 SNEGSKA (reference sequence). There are 14 residues in the CDR3. V shed 6 bases, J shed 2 bases, and the junction held 7 bases outside the gene matches. CDR3 sequence reads: CSAVRDRAQETQYF. The DNA of the CDR3 is TGCAGTGCCGTAAGGGACAGGGCGCAAGAGACCCAGTACTTC.

The J gene is TRBJ1-2, the V gene TRBV29-1, with 7 bases identical to TRBD1. This CDR3 spans 14 amino acids. Per germline, CDR1 SQVTM and CDR2 ANQGSEA. The V and J ends lost 7 bases and 0 bases, in that order; junction bases with no gene match: 8. The DNA of the CDR3 is TGCAGCGCTAGACAGGGAAAAGCTAACTATGGCTACACCTTC. It specifies CSARQGKANYGYTF.

The V gene is TRBV25-1, the J gene TRBJ1-5, with 7 bases lining up with TRBD1. Germline V gives CDR1 MGHDK, CDR2 SYGVNS. The CDR3 runs 19 residues. Germline trimming cut 5 bases from V and 2 bases from J; bases unmatched to any gene: 18. The CDR3 reads CASSNLRDRRLYGNQPQHF. The CDR3 nucleotides are TGTGCCAGCAGTAACCTCCGGGACAGACGGCTATATGGCAATCAGCCCCAGCATTTT.

J is TRBJ1-3 and V is TRBV3-1; D is ambiguous. Trimming shortened V by 0 bases and J by 0 bases, and 6 bases separated the two germline ends. The CDR3 loop spans 15 amino acids. Germline V gene data show CDR1 as LGHDT and CDR2 as YNNKEL (reference sequence). The CDR3 protein is CASSQDLGSGNTIYF. For the CDR3, the DNA is TGTGCCAGCAGCCAAGATTTAGGCTCTGGAAACACCATATATTTT. The variable domain in full, with the rest retrieved from reference TRBV3-1 and TRBJ1-3, is DTAVSQTPKYLVTQMGNDKSIKCEQNLGHDTMYWYKQDSKKFLKIMFSYNNKELIINETVPNRFSPKSPDKAHLNLHINSLELGDSAVYFCASSQDLGSGNTIYFGEGSWLTVV.

This clonotype appeared many times. CDR3 DNA: TGTGCCAGCAGCTTGCTCGGCGGGAGTCTCGAGCAGTACTTC. Protein product: CASSLLGGSLEQYF. This chain links TRBV5-4 with TRBJ2-7, with TRBD2 matching over 7 bases. This CDR3 comprises 14 residues. Unmatched junction bases numbered 7, after V lost 1 base and J lost 6 bases. Germline V gives CDR1 SGHNT, CDR2 YYREEE (reference sequence).

This clonotype was seen at least ten times. This chain links TRBV13 with TRBJ1-1; D perhaps matches TRBD1 (6 bases). Trimming removed 9 bases at V and 2 bases at J, with 16 bases between. The CDR3 length is 14 residues. Germline values: CDR1 PRHDT, CDR2 FYEKMQ (reference sequence). The DNA for the CDR3 is TGTGCCAGTGGGGAACAGGGTATAAACACTGAAGCTTTCTTT. Amino acids: CASGEQGINTEAFF.

The CDR3 DNA follows: TGCAGTCTCTACACGAGCAATCAGCCCCAGCATTTT. Amino acid sequence: CSLYTSNQPQHF. J is TRBJ1-5 and V is TRBV20-1; D unresolved. V gave up 8 bases and J gave up 1 base, with 9 bases separating them. Per germline, CDR1 DFQATT and CDR2 SNEGSKA (reference sequence). The CDR3 extends over 12 amino acids.

The V gene is TRBV5-1, the J gene TRBJ2-2; TRBD2 agrees at 14 bases. Germline V gene data show CDR1 as SGHRS and CDR2 as YFSETQ. This CDR3 has 16 amino acids. Germline trimming cut 3 bases from V and 6 bases from J; bases unmatched to any gene: 4. Written as DNA, the CDR3 is TGCGCCAGCAGCTCTGGACTAGCGGGAGGATCCGGGGAGCTGTTTTTT. Translating it yields CASSSGLAGGSGELFF.

This clonotype was picked up many times. The J gene is TRBJ1-1, the V gene TRBV29-1; D is possibly TRBD1 (6 bases). Germline loops: CDR1 SQVTM, CDR2 ANQGSEA. The CDR3 extends over 13 amino acids. Trimming removed 7 bases from V and 3 bases from J, with 15 bases in between. CDR3 loop: CSELSRGDTEAFF. The CDR3 DNA sequence: TGCAGCGAGTTGAGCAGGGGAGACACTGAAGCTTTCTTT.

CDR3 in amino acids: CASSQDLSAGEGYEQYF. In DNA form, the CDR3 reads TGTGCCAGCAGCCAAGATCTATCGGCGGGAGAGGGGTACGAGCAGTACTTC. The chain combines TRBV4-2 with TRBJ2-7; 7 nucleotides match TRBD2. The CDR3 has 17 amino acids. V trimming: 0 bases; J trimming: 4 bases; junction bases outside the gene matches: 12. The germline CDR1 and CDR2 sequences are LGHNA and YNFKEQ.

This chain links TRBV15 with TRBJ2-3, with D possibly being TRBD1 or TRBD2 (5 bases each). There are 15 residues in the CDR3. Trimming stripped 2 bases from V and 6 bases from J, with 15 bases between. Germline values: CDR1 LNHNV, CDR2 YYDKDF (reference sequence). The CDR3 spells CATSRQILGVDTQYF. Here the CDR3 DNA reads TGTGCCACCAGCAGACAGATTCTGGGGGTGGATACGCAGTATTTT.

In the case of this clonotype: Only one base separates this from a far larger clonotype, so it likely reflects a read error. The final CDR3 position lacks the conserved phenylalanine or tryptophan, pointing to a likely read error. The chain uses TRBV11-3 and TRBJ1-4, with D unresolved. Per the germline V gene, CDR1 is SGHNT and CDR2 is YENEEA. Trimming removed 5 bases at V and 8 bases at J, with 6 bases between. This CDR3 spans 11 amino acids. Here the CDR3 reads CASSQNEKLFC. The CDR3 bases are TGTGCCAGCAGCCAGAACGAAAAACTGTTTTGT.

J is TRBJ2-7 and V is TRBV9; tentatively, D is TRBD1 (6 bases). The CDR3 has 14 amino acids. Trimming stripped 0 bases from V and 3 bases from J, with 10 bases between. CDR1 and CDR2 from the germline V gene are SGDLS and YYNGEE. DNA for the CDR3: TGTGCCAGCAGCGTAGGACAGGACTTCTACGAGCAGTACTTC. This encodes CASSVGQDFYEQYF.

In the case of this clonotype: A much larger clone lies a single base off, so this may be a read error. This chain uses TRBV2 with TRBJ2-7; 7 nucleotides agree with TRBD2. The CDR3 extends over 15 amino acids. V shed 8 bases, J shed 7 bases, and the junction held 17 bases outside the gene matches. Germline loops: CDR1 SNHLY, CDR2 FYNNEI. Here the CDR3 reads CASDRGGSSYNEQYF. The DNA of the CDR3 is TGTGCCAGCGATCGTGGCGGGAGCTCCTACAATGAGCAGTACTTC. Full variable domain (rest looked up from reference TRBV2 and TRBJ2-7): EPEVTQTPSHQVTQMGQEVILRCVPISNHLYFYWYRQILGQKVEFLVSFYNNEISEKSEIFDDQFSVERPDGSNFTLKIRSTKLEDSAMYFCASDRGGSSYNEQYFGPGTRLTVT.

Comments on this clonotype: A read error is possible here, since a much larger clone lies one base away. V usage is TRBV6-5 and J usage is TRBJ2-7; D may be TRBD1 (5 bases). The CDR3 runs 15 residues. Germline CDR1 and CDR2: MNHEY and SVGAGI. CDR3 sequence (DNA): TGTGCCAGCAGTTACTCTAAGACAGTTTCCTACGAGCAGTGCTTC. This codes for CASSYSKTVSYEQCF.

Ten or more counts support this clonotype. V is TRBV19 and J is TRBJ1-5; possible D gene TRBD1, 6 bases. This CDR3 is built from 14 residues. Germline CDR1 is LNHDA and CDR2 is SQIVND (reference sequence). Between the trimmed V and J ends, which lost 3 bases and 2 bases, there was a span of 8 bases. CDR3: CASSMRGRNQPQHF. For the CDR3, the DNA is TGTGCCAGTAGTATGCGGGGGCGCAATCAGCCCCAGCATTTT.

This clonotype appeared many times. This rearrangement joins TRBV20-1 to TRBJ2-7; no clear D. The V and J ends lost 1 base and 3 bases respectively, with 7 bases between them. CDR1 is DFQATT and CDR2 is SNEGSKA in the germline V gene (reference sequence). The CDR3 extends over 12 amino acids. CDR3 nucleotide sequence: TGCAGTGCTAGAGCAATGCACTACGAGCAGTACTTC. Its protein product is CSARAMHYEQYF.

In this sample, this clonotype turned up many times. The DNA for the CDR3 is TGTGCCAGCAGTTTCTCCCGAAATGAGCAGTACTTC. It codes for CASSFSRNEQYF. The V gene is TRBV6-6, the J gene TRBJ2-7; D unclear. The V gene lost 4 bases and the J gene lost 7 bases, with 11 bases spanning the gap. CDR3 size: 12 residues. CDR1 is MNHNY, CDR2 SVGAGI, per germline (reference sequence).

There are many counts of this clonotype. The CDR3 sequence is CASSVRLAGGPGETQYF. The CDR3 DNA sequence: TGTGCCAGCAGCGTTCGACTAGCGGGAGGGCCTGGAGAGACCCAGTACTTC. The V call is TRBV9, the J call TRBJ2-5; TRBD2 matches at 14 bases. This CDR3 is 17 amino acids long. Trimming cost V 2 bases and J 4 bases; bases outside gene matches: 7. Germline values: CDR1 SGDLS, CDR2 YYNGEE.

The V gene is TRBV12-5, the J gene TRBJ2-7; 7 positions match TRBD1. This CDR3 region has 15 residues. Looked up from germline, CDR1 is LGHNT and CDR2 is FRNRAP. J gave up 1 base and V 8 bases, and 11 bases lay outside the gene matches. CDR3 nucleotide sequence: TGTGCTAGTCCCACCGTAGGGACAGCATCCTACGAGCAGTACTTC. Translated, it gives CASPTVGTASYEQYF.

A remark on this clonotype: Possible read error: a much larger clone is one base away. J is TRBJ2-6 and V is TRBV11-2; D is undetermined. Germline lookup yields CDR1 SGHAT and CDR2 FQNNGV. The CDR3 is 19 amino acids. The V end lost 9 bases, the J end lost 0 bases, and 24 bases lay between the germline ends. CDR3 bases: TGTGCCAGAAGCCCATATTTAAAGAGACACATCTCTGGGGCCAACGTCCTGACTTTC. This encodes CARSPYLKRHISGANVLTF.